This TCR beta chain was captured in a study of T cells in Graves' hyperthyroidism and ophthalmopathy. On this clonotype: The antigen is unknown.

Study-level results: Blood held most thyroid clonotypes expanded above 0.001 frequency.

TCR beta CDR3 sequences were amplified from RNA transcripts. When the TCR CDR3 underwent first-round RT-PCR, the HTBI primer set was used. TCRdb re-analysed the multiplex PCR reads in MiXCR, keeping a single row per CDR3 protein. The sample comprises under 300,000 distinct CDR3 sequences, about an eighth of which are singletons, and around 7.9% rests with the top ten. More than 8 ml fresh peripheral blood yielded the PBMCs. Germline V gives CDR1 KGHDR, CDR2 SFDVKD. CDR3 length: 14 residues. V lost 3 bases and J 6 bases, leaving 11 bases between the germline ends. Sequences were obtained from blood. This receptor was identified in a woman aged 30 to 39 with Graves' hyperthyroidism that later progressed to Graves' ophthalmopathy. V gene TRBV24-1 combines with J gene TRBJ2-1; D might be TRBD2 (6 bases). CDR3 sequence (DNA): TGTGCCACCAGTGATGGGGACTTAACCAATGAGCAGTTCTTC. Its protein is CATSDGDLTNEQFF.